These 3 T cell receptor beta chains were sequenced from one sample in a study of T-cell reconstitution after alpha-beta-depleted transplantation in children. Unique molecular identifiers were used in preparing the TCRbeta library. One entry per CDR3 protein results from TCRdb running MiXCR on the PCR reads. The table includes 450,000 to 600,000 distinct CDR3 sequences, roughly 33% detected once. The sequenced sample was PBMCs from the stem cell graft donor, obtained from the stem cell graft. The receptor set was obtained from a human donor who donated a stem cell graft to a child with aplastic anemia.

The table lists this clonotype with many counts. The chain has TRBV29-1 and TRBJ2-1, with D hard to call. In germline, CDR1 is SQVTM, CDR2 ANQGSEA. The CDR3 has 12 amino acids. With 6 bases removed from V and 6 bases from J, the gap between germline ends came to 12 bases. CDR3 DNA sequence: TGCAGCGTCGATCGTGGTTTCAATGAGCAGTTCTTC. Translation gives CSVDRGFNEQFF.

This chain uses TRBV6-2 or TRBV6-3 with TRBJ2-5; 9 bases line up with TRBD1. Germline-derived CDR1 and CDR2 are MNHEY and SVGEGT. The trim removed 6 bases at V and 4 bases at J, leaving 6 bases unmatched. The CDR3 sequence is 14 residues long. The CDR3 region is CASRHDRGRETQYF. CDR3 nucleotide sequence: TGTGCCAGCAGACATGACAGGGGGAGAGAGACCCAGTACTTC.

This clonotype has just a few counts. The chain is built from TRBV20-1 and TRBJ2-1, with 8 bases that match TRBD2. The V and J ends lost 6 bases and 7 bases, in that order; junction bases with no gene match: 11. CDR1 and CDR2 from the germline V gene are DFQATT and SNEGSKA (reference sequence). The CDR3 length is 14 residues. CDR3 region: CSAPPGLVINEQFF. Written as DNA, the CDR3 is TGCAGTGCGCCGCCGGGACTAGTCATTAATGAGCAGTTCTTC.